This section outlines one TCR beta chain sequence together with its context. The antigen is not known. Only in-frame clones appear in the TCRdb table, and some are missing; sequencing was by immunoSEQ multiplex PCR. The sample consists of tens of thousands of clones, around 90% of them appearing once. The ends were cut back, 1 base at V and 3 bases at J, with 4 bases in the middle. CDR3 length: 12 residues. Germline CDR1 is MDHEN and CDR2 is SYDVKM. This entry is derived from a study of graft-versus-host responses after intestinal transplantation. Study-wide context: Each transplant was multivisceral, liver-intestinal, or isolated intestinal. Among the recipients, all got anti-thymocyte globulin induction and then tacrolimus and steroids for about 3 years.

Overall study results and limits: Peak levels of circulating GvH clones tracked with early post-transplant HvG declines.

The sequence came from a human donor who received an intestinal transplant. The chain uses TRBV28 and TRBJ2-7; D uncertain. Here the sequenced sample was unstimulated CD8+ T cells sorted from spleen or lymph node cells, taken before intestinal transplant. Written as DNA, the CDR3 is TGTGCCAGCAGTTTATATCTCTACGAGCAGTACTTC. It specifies CASSLYLYEQYF.